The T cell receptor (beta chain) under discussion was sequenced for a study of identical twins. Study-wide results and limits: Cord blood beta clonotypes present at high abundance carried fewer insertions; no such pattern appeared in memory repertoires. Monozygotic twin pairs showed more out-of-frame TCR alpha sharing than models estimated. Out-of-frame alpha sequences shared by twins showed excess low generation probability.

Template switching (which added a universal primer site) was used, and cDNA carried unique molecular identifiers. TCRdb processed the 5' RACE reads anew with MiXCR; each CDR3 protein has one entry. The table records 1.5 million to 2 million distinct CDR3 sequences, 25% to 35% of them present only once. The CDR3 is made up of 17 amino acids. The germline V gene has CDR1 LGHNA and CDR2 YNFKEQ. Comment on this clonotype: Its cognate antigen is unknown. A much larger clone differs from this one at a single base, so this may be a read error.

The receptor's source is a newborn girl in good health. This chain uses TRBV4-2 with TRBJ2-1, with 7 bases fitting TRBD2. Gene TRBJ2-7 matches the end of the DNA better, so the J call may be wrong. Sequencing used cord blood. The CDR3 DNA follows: TGTGCCAGCAGCCAAGAACCAGCGGGGTGGTCCTACAATGAGCAGTACTTC. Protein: CASSQEPAGWSYNEQYF.